These 23 T cell receptor beta chains originate from one sample sequenced in a study of long-term antiretroviral therapy in people with HIV. The assay, immunoSEQ v3.0, was run at survey level. The method was immunoSEQ multiplex PCR; TCRdb's version includes in-frame clones alone and lacks a portion of them. This sample has about 38,000 clones; over 75% occur once, and the top ten carry more than 4.5%. Source: unsorted PBMCs, taken 1.5 years after starting antiretroviral therapy. These receptor sequences come from a young man with HIV.

This sequence joins TRBV6-6 and TRBJ2-7; D ambiguous. Per germline, CDR1 MNHNY and CDR2 SVGAGI (reference sequence). CDR3 length equals 11 residues. The germline V and J ends were trimmed by 6 bases and 5 bases, with 8 bases remaining between them. The CDR3 protein is CASSPLNEQYF. The DNA of the CDR3 is TGTGCCAGCAGCCCCTTAAACGAGCAGTACTTC.

J is TRBJ1-3 and V is TRBV5-4; 7 bases agree with TRBD1. V shed 2 bases and J 3 bases; nucleotides not matched to a gene: 8. Germline-derived CDR1 and CDR2 are SGHNT and YYREEE (reference sequence). CDR3 length: 16 residues. The CDR3 region has the DNA TGTGCCAGCAGCTTCTCGACAGGGAGAGATGGAAACACCATATATTTT. Translation gives CASSFSTGRDGNTIYF.

The chain links TRBV10-2 to TRBJ2-5; TRBD1 or TRBD2 may be the D gene (5 bases each). CDR3 length: 14 residues. Germline assignment: CDR1 WSHSY and CDR2 SAAADI. V gave up 5 bases and J gave up 3 bases, with 13 bases separating them. The CDR3 region is CASSTGTPEETQYF. CDR3 nucleotides: TGCGCCAGCAGTACCGGGACGCCAGAAGAGACCCAGTACTTC.

DNA of the CDR3: TGTGCCAGTAGTAGTAGCGGGAGTGCCCACCAAGAGACCCAGTACTTC. Encoded protein: CASSSSGSAHQETQYF. The chain couples TRBV19 to TRBJ2-5; 9 nucleotides line up with TRBD2. Germline CDR1 LNHDA, CDR2 SQIVND (reference sequence). CDR3 length: 16 residues. The junction had 6 bases not matched to a gene; V was cut back by 4 bases and J by 0 bases.

The chain uses TRBV7-3 and TRBJ2-3; D unresolved. There are 14 residues in the CDR3. Trimming shortened V by 2 bases and J by 0 bases, and 6 bases separated the two germline ends. The germline CDR1 and CDR2 sequences are SGHTA and FQGTGA. The CDR3 DNA sequence: TGTGCCAGCAGCTTATTTCAGAGCACAGATACGCAGTATTTT. This gives the protein CASSLFQSTDTQYF.

V usage is TRBV28 and J usage is TRBJ2-5; D uncertain. This CDR3 comprises 13 residues. CDR1 is MDHEN, CDR2 SYDVKM, per germline. V was trimmed by 4 bases and J by 3 bases, leaving 9 bases between them. The CDR3 nucleotides read TGTGCCAGCAGTTCGGCAGCAGAAGAGACCCAGTACTTC. This translates into CASSSAAEETQYF.

The chain uses TRBV4-3 and TRBJ2-7; D perhaps matches TRBD1 (5 bases). Trimming removed 4 bases at V and 4 bases at J, with 14 bases between. CDR3 length: 14 amino acids. CDR1 LGHNA and CDR2 YSLEER come from the germline V gene. The CDR3 region is CASSLDQGRYEQYF. CDR3 DNA sequence: TGCGCCAGCAGCCTGGACCAGGGTCGGTACGAGCAGTACTTC.

J is TRBJ1-4 and V is TRBV20-1, with D unclear. Trimming shortened V by 5 bases and J by 4 bases, and 2 bases separated the two germline ends. The CDR3 totals 10 residues. Looked up from germline, CDR1 is DFQATT and CDR2 is SNEGSKA (reference sequence). The CDR3 loop reads CSAYNEKLFF. CDR3 bases: TGCAGTGCTTATAATGAAAAACTGTTTTTT.

The rearrangement joins TRBV28 to TRBJ1-1, with unresolved D. Trimming took 1 base from V and 7 from J, leaving 16 bases between them. CDR3 length: 15 residues. From germline, CDR1 is MDHEN and CDR2 SYDVKM. The CDR3 DNA sequence: TGTGCCAGCAGTTTATATCGGGCGGTACACGGTGAAGCTTTCTTT. Encoded protein: CASSLYRAVHGEAFF. Using reference TRBV28 and TRBJ1-1 for the parts outside the CDR3, the full variable domain is DVKVTQSSRYLVKRTGEKVFLECVQDMDHENMFWYRQDPGLGLRLIYFSYDVKMKEKGDIPEGYSVSREKKERFSLILESASTNQTSMYLCASSLYRAVHGEAFFGQGTRLTVV.

The chain has TRBV5-4 and TRBJ2-1, with 11 bases that match TRBD2. Germline V gives CDR1 SGHNT, CDR2 YYREEE (reference sequence). The V gene end was trimmed by 4 bases and the J gene end by 7 bases; junction bases not matched to a gene: 7. The CDR3 has 15 residues. This CDR3 is CASSIAGGPRNEQFF. DNA for the CDR3: TGTGCCAGCAGCATAGCGGGAGGGCCGAGGAATGAGCAGTTCTTC. Supplemented by reference TRBV5-4 and TRBJ2-1, the full variable domain reads ETGVTQSPTHLIKTRGQQVTLRCSSQSGHNTVSWYQQALGQGPQFIFQYYREEENGRGNFPPRFSGLQFPNYSSELNVNALELDDSALYLCASSIAGGPRNEQFFGPGTRLTVL.

This chain uses TRBV2 with TRBJ2-1; D remains unclear. This CDR3 is built from 13 residues. Germline CDR1 is SNHLY and CDR2 is FYNNEI. The V and J ends lost 1 base and 4 bases respectively, with 5 bases between them. CDR3 in amino acids: CASSEGQYNEQFF. In nucleotides, the CDR3 is TGTGCCAGCAGTGAAGGGCAGTACAATGAGCAGTTCTTC.

The rearrangement links TRBV9 to TRBJ1-1; D is unclear. Germline V gene lookup returns CDR1 SGDLS and CDR2 YYNGEE. V dropped 0 bases and J dropped 5 bases, with 20 bases sitting between them. The CDR3 runs 17 residues. In nucleotides, the CDR3 is TGTGCCAGCAGCGTAGGGATGTTCGGAGGATCGGCGACTGAAGCTTTCTTT. Protein: CASSVGMFGGSATEAFF.

The J gene is TRBJ1-5, the V gene TRBV7-9, with D unresolved. The germline CDR1 and CDR2 sequences are SEHNR and FQNEAQ (reference sequence). The CDR3 has 17 amino acids. V was cut by 0 bases and J by 3 bases, with 15 bases left in between. Written as DNA, the CDR3 is TGTGCCAGCAGCTTAGCGGTGAGGCCTTCCGTCAATCAGCCCCAGCATTTT. Translating gives CASSLAVRPSVNQPQHF.

The chain links TRBV27 to TRBJ2-7; 9 bases fit TRBD1. This CDR3 is 15 amino acids long. The V and J ends lost 7 bases and 7 bases, in that order; junction bases with no gene match: 14. Germline loops: CDR1 MNHEY, CDR2 SMNVEV (reference sequence). CDR3 in amino acids: CASTLTGGVGGEQYF. The DNA of the CDR3 is TGTGCCAGCACCCTCACAGGGGGCGTAGGGGGGGAGCAGTACTTC.

The chain is built from TRBV7-8 and TRBJ1-3; D not resolved. Germline CDR1 is SGHVS and CDR2 is FQNEAQ. V was shortened by 0 bases and J by 0 bases, with 6 bases between the two germline ends. The CDR3 runs 15 residues. In DNA, the CDR3 is TGTGCCAGCAGCTTAGCGCAGAGCTCTGGAAACACCATATATTTT. This gives the protein CASSLAQSSGNTIYF. Together with reference TRBV7-8 and TRBJ1-3, the CDR3 gives the full variable domain: GAGVSQSPRYKVAKRGQDVALRCDPISGHVSLFWYQQALGQGPEFLTYFQNEAQLDKSGLPSDRFFAERPEGSVSTLKIQRTQQEDSAVYLCASSLAQSSGNTIYFGEGSWLTVV.

V usage is TRBV5-5 and J usage is TRBJ2-7; 10 nucleotides agree with TRBD1. Germline V gene sequence: CDR1 SGHKS, CDR2 YYEKEE (reference sequence). V was clipped by 1 base and J by 4 bases; unmatched bases: 5. The CDR3 consists of 15 residues. This CDR3 is CASSLSGTGVYEQYF. The CDR3 DNA follows: TGTGCCAGCAGCTTGTCCGGGACAGGGGTGTACGAGCAGTACTTC.

J is TRBJ2-5 and V is TRBV7-9; D gene unclear. Germline V gives CDR1 SEHNR, CDR2 FQNEAQ (reference sequence). This CDR3 region has 14 residues. Deletions cut 5 bases from V and 0 bases from J, with 10 bases between. Written as DNA, the CDR3 is TGTGCCAGCAGCCCTCTCGGATACCAAGAGACCCAGTACTTC. As protein: CASSPLGYQETQYF.

V gene TRBV4-2 combines with J gene TRBJ1-1, with D unclear. Germline V gene lookup returns CDR1 LGHNA and CDR2 YNFKEQ. The V end lost 0 bases, the J end lost 4 bases, and 12 bases lay between the germline ends. This CDR3 contains 15 residues. The chain's CDR3 is CASSQDGGISTEAFF. The DNA of the CDR3 is TGTGCCAGCAGCCAAGATGGAGGGATTAGCACTGAAGCTTTCTTT.

V usage is TRBV14 and J usage is TRBJ1-4; TRBD1 is a possible D gene (6 bases). CDR1 is SGHDN and CDR2 is FVKESK in the germline V gene. There are 16 residues in the CDR3. Between the trimmed V and J ends, which lost 4 bases and 10 bases, there was a span of 22 bases. CDR3 nucleotides: TGTGCCAGCAGCCTCGAGGGGGGCGCCTCGCGGGGAAAACTGTTTTTT. Protein: CASSLEGGASRGKLFF.

This clone was counted a single time. The CDR3 loop reads CASSSIPANYGYTF. The CDR3 region has the DNA TGTGCCAGCAGCTCGATACCCGCTAACTATGGCTACACCTTC. This chain connects TRBV5-6 to TRBJ1-2; no reliable D call. V shed 3 bases and J shed 0 bases, with 9 bases lying between them. This CDR3 comprises 14 residues. Germline CDR1 and CDR2: SGHDT and YYEEEE.

Comments on this clone: Other nucleotide sequences from this sample produce the same CDR3. The DNA of the CDR3 is TGTGCCAGCAGTCTAGGACAGGTCTACGAGCAGTACTTC. Protein sequence: CASSLGQVYEQYF. The chain carries TRBV27 and TRBJ2-7; TRBD1 aligns across 7 bases. The ends lost 5 bases at V and 3 bases at J; junction bases unmatched: 4. The CDR3 runs to 13 residues. Germline CDR1 MNHEY, CDR2 SMNVEV (reference sequence).

This chain links TRBV7-8 with TRBJ2-7; D is perhaps TRBD1 (5 bases). Per the germline V gene, CDR1 is SGHVS and CDR2 is FQNEAQ. CDR3 length: 15 amino acids. V lost 5 bases and J lost 5, with 19 bases in between. CDR3 sequence: CASSRRQGLSHEQYF. For the CDR3, the DNA is TGTGCCAGCAGCCGGCGCCAGGGTTTGTCCCACGAGCAGTACTTC.

The chain carries TRBV28 and TRBJ1-5; weak D call: TRBD1 (5 bases). Germline loops: CDR1 MDHEN, CDR2 SYDVKM. There are 15 residues in the CDR3. Trimming cost V 0 bases and J 2 bases, with 8 bases left between them. The CDR3 here is CASSLWGEGNQPQHF. The CDR3 DNA reads as TGTGCCAGCAGTTTATGGGGGGAGGGCAATCAGCCCCAGCATTTT.